Sequencing of this TCR beta chain was carried out in a study of control samples from healthy donors and cancer patients. Profiling relied on immunoSEQ multiplex PCR, and the TCRdb table lists in-frame clones only, not all of them. The data show about 130,000 clones, more than 80% seen once. V was shortened by 8 bases and J by 3 bases, with 13 bases between the two germline ends. Germline-derived CDR1 and CDR2 are MNHEY and SVGAGI. CDR3 size: 13 residues. This TCR came from a young man in good health. The specimen sequenced was blood. The chain couples TRBV6-5 to TRBJ2-5; TRBD2 is a possible D gene (6 bases). The CDR3 coding sequence is TGTGCCAGCTGGGGGGAGGTAGAAGAGACCCAGTACTTC. As protein: CASWGEVEETQYF.